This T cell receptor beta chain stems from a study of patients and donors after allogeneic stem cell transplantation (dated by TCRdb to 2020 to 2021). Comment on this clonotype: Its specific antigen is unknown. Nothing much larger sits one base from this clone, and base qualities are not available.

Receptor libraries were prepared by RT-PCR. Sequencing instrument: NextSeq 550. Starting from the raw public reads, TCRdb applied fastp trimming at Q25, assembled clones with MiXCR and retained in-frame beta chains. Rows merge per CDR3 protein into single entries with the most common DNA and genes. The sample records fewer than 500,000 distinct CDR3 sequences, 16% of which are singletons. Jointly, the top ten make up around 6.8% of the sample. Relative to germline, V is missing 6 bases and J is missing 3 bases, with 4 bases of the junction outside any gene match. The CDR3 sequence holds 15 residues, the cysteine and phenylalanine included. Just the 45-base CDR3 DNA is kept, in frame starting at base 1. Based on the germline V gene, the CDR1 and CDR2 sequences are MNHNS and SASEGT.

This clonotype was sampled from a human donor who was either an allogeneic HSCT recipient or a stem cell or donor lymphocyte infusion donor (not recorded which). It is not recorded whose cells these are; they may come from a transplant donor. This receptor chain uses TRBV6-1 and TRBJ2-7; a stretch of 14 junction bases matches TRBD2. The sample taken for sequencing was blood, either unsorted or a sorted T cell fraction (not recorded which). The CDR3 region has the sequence CASSRLAGGLYEQYF. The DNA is TGTGCCAGCAGCCGACTAGCGGGGGGGCTCTACGAGCAGTACTTC.